The rows below give T cell receptor beta chains drawn from one sample of a study of OX40 agonist ivuxolimab in advanced cancers. Measured with immunoSEQ multiplex PCR; TCRdb has only the in-frame clones, and not every one. The profile covers tens of thousands of clones, with just under 85% appearing a single time and about 2.7% taken by the ten largest. The specimen comprised CD4+ or CD8+ T cells sorted from blood, sampled in a trial of the OX40 agonist ivuxolimab. Receptors originate from an adult with an advanced solid tumor such as melanoma, head and neck, liver or kidney cancer. Both conserved end residues are part of each CDR3. A D gene is named only where the DNA matches it firmly. Not all rows give a size; the values are once, few, many and, for expanded clones, a class.

cdr3_nt cdr3_aa clone_size j_call d_call v_call
TGTGCCAGCAGCGTTACCGGGACATCGTACCAAGAGACCCAGTACTTC CASSVTGTSYQETQYF NA TRBJ2-5 NA TRBV9
TGCGCCAGCAGCTTGCGGGGACAGGGAAACACCATATATTTT CASSLRGQGNTIYF NA TRBJ1-3 TRBD1 TRBV5-1
TGTGCCAGCAGCAAAAGGGAGGGGTCGTACGAGCAGTACTTC CASSKREGSYEQYF NA TRBJ2-7 NA TRBV21-1
TGTGCCAGCAGCTTGGACCAGGGACTAGAGTACAATGAGCAGTTCTTC CASSLDQGLEYNEQFF NA TRBJ2-1 TRBD2 TRBV11-3
TGCGCCAGCAGCCAAAGGGGGGAGTACCAAGAGACCCAGTACTTC CASSQRGEYQETQYF NA TRBJ2-5 NA TRBV4-1
TGTGCCAGCAGCCTAATGACAGGGTTGTTCGGCTACACCTTC CASSLMTGLFGYTF NA TRBJ1-2 TRBD1 TRBV7-2
TGTGCCAGCAGTCACCGGAGCAACACTGAAGCTTTCTTT CASSHRSNTEAFF NA TRBJ1-1 NA TRBV6-5
TGTGCCAGTAGTCGGCTAGCGGGAGTGTTGGATACGCAGTATTTT CASSRLAGVLDTQYF NA TRBJ2-3 TRBD2 TRBV19
TGTGCCAGCAGCATCATGGCCAGCGGGAGGATTTGGATCCGCAATGAGCAGTTCTTC CASSIMASGRIWIRNEQFF NA TRBJ2-1 TRBD2 TRBV7-9
TGTGCCAGCAGCGAATTTGGACAGGGGGCTGGTGGCTACACCTTC CASSEFGQGAGGYTF few TRBJ1-2 TRBD1 TRBV7-2
TGTGCCAGCAGCTTATTGGATGGACCCACAGATACGCAGTATTTT CASSLLDGPTDTQYF NA TRBJ2-3 NA TRBV7-7
TGTGCCAGTAGTGAGGTTATGGAGCCCCAGCATTTT CASSEVMEPQHF NA TRBJ1-5 NA TRBV19
TGCGCCAGCAGCTTCGACAGCCGCTCTGGAAACACCATATATTTT CASSFDSRSGNTIYF once TRBJ1-3 NA TRBV5-1
TGTGCCTGGAGTGACCACAGGGGCCCCGCAGCAAACACCATATATTTT CAWSDHRGPAANTIYF NA TRBJ1-3 TRBD1 TRBV30
TGTGCCATCAGTGGGTGGGGGGGTAGCGATGACGAGCAGTACTTC CAISGWGGSDDEQYF NA TRBJ2-7 TRBD2 TRBV10-3
TGTGCCAGCTCACCACGGACTAGCGGGAGCTCCTACAATGAGCAGTTCTTC CASSPRTSGSSYNEQFF NA TRBJ2-1 TRBD2 TRBV18